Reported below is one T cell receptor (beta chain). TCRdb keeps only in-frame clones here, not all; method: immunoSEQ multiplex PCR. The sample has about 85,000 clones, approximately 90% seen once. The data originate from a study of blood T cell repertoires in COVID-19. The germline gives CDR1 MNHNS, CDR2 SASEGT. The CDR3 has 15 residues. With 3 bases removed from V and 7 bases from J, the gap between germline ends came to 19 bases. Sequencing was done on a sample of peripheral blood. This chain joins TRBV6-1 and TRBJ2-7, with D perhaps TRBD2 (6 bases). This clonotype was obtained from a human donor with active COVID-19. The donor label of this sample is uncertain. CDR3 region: CASSDAFGAGPEQYF. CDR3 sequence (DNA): TGTGCCAGCAGTGACGCATTCGGAGCGGGCCCGGAGCAGTACTTC.